Shown below are 24 T cell receptor beta chains from a single sample sequenced in a study of identical twins. TCRdb reprocessed the 5' RACE reads via MiXCR and lists one record per CDR3 protein. The table records a few hundred thousand distinct CDR3 sequences, 9% of them present only once. Sample: naive T cells sorted from blood. The receptors derive from a woman aged 50 to 60 in good health.

This clonotype was seen ten or more times. This chain links TRBV4-1 with TRBJ1-2; tentative D call: TRBD1 (6 bases). The CDR3 has 14 amino acids. Trimming stripped 3 bases from V and 2 bases from J, with 10 bases between. The germline V gene encodes CDR1 MGHRA and CDR2 YSYEKL. DNA of the CDR3: TGCGCCAGCAGCCAGGCAGACAGGAACTATGGCTACACCTTC. Its translation: CASSQADRNYGYTF.

This clonotype was detected a few times. The chain joins TRBV5-6 to TRBJ2-4; D may match TRBD1 or TRBD2 (5 bases each). The germline CDR1 and CDR2 sequences are SGHDT and YYEEEE. V lost 0 bases and J 2 bases, leaving 9 bases between the germline ends. The CDR3 runs to 15 residues. Here the CDR3 reads CASSLDGAPKNIQYF. CDR3 sequence (DNA): TGTGCCAGCAGCTTGGACGGGGCTCCCAAAAACATTCAGTACTTC.

This clonotype was counted between two and nine times. The chain carries TRBV3-1 and TRBJ2-1, with D uncertain. Germline lookup yields CDR1 LGHDT and CDR2 YNNKEL (reference sequence). V was cut by 1 base and J by 13 bases, with 11 bases left in between. The CDR3 is 12 amino acids. CDR3 residues: CASSQGPFPQFF. For the CDR3, the DNA is TGTGCCAGCAGCCAAGGGCCCTTTCCCCAGTTCTTC.

In its sample, this clonotype was seen many times. This chain links TRBV27 with TRBJ1-1, with D hard to call. From germline, CDR1 is MNHEY and CDR2 SMNVEV (reference sequence). The germline V and J ends were trimmed by 4 bases and 10 bases, with 13 bases remaining between them. The CDR3 is made up of 12 amino acids. DNA of the CDR3: TGTGCCAGCAGTTCCATACTTTCGGGAGCTTTCTTT. Translated: CASSSILSGAFF.

The V and J genes are TRBV7-6 and TRBJ2-3; D is perhaps TRBD2 (5 bases). The CDR3 has 16 residues. V was clipped by 1 base and J by 5 bases, with 16 bases between them. Germline lookup yields CDR1 SGHVS and CDR2 FNYEAQ. For the CDR3, the DNA is TGTGCCAGCAGCTTAGGGGCTGGCGGGTGGGTAGATACGCAGTATTTT. This codes for CASSLGAGGWVDTQYF. Variable domain in full (rest from reference TRBV7-6 and TRBJ2-3): GAGVSQSPRYKVTKRGQDVALRCDPISGHVSLYWYRQALGQGPEFLTYFNYEAQQDKSGLPNDRFSAERPEGSISTLTIQRTEQRDSAMYRCASSLGAGGWVDTQYFGPGTRLTVL.

A few counts support this clonotype. The chain carries TRBV20-1 and TRBJ2-1, with 9 bases that match TRBD2. CDR3 length: 14 residues. Trimming cost V 3 bases and J 8 bases; bases outside gene matches: 8. Germline CDR1 is DFQATT and CDR2 is SNEGSKA (reference sequence). This CDR3 reads CSASEAGGGYEQFF. DNA of the CDR3: TGCAGTGCTAGCGAGGCGGGAGGGGGCTATGAGCAGTTCTTC.

This clonotype was seen at least ten times. The chain uses TRBV7-9 and TRBJ1-2; D unresolved. Trimming took off 5 bases at V and 2 bases at J, with 12 bases between the two ends. Germline CDR1 and CDR2: SEHNR and FQNEAQ (reference sequence). This CDR3 is 14 amino acids long. The CDR3 spells CASSPDGLNYGYTF. The CDR3 DNA follows: TGTGCCAGCAGCCCGGACGGTTTAAACTATGGCTACACCTTC.

This sequence joins TRBV29-1 and TRBJ2-1; 12 bases are shared with TRBD2. Germline loops: CDR1 SQVTM, CDR2 ANQGSEA. V dropped 7 bases and J dropped 15; count of bases not matched to a gene: 10. This CDR3 contains 12 residues. CDR3 amino acids: CSGLTSGSARFF. DNA of the CDR3: TGCAGCGGATTGACTAGCGGGAGCGCTCGGTTCTTC.

The chain couples TRBV24-1 to TRBJ2-3, with TRBD2 identical over 8 bases. This CDR3 contains 17 residues. Germline loops: CDR1 KGHDR, CDR2 SFDVKD. V lost 3 bases and J lost 1; bases outside the gene matches: 8. In DNA, the CDR3 is TGTGCCACCAGTGATCCTAAAGGGCGGGAGGGCACAGATACGCAGTATTTT. Residues: CATSDPKGREGTDTQYF.

This clonotype was detected many times. The chain carries TRBV10-3 and TRBJ1-1; 10 bases map to TRBD1. The ends lost 7 bases at V and 4 bases at J; junction bases unmatched: 15. The CDR3 totals 17 residues. The germline V gene encodes CDR1 ENHRY and CDR2 SYGVKD. In nucleotides, the CDR3 is TGTGCCATCACCGAGGGGGACAGGGGCCGTCGGGGCACTGAAGCTTTCTTT. It specifies CAITEGDRGRRGTEAFF.

This clonotype has ten or more counts. The chain is built from TRBV27 and TRBJ2-7; D remains unclear. The germline CDR1 and CDR2 sequences are MNHEY and SMNVEV (reference sequence). V lost 3 bases and J 0 bases, leaving 9 bases between the germline ends. The CDR3 has 14 residues. The CDR3 DNA follows: TGTGCCAGCAGTTTGGACCAGAGCTCCTACGAGCAGTACGTC. Translating it yields CASSLDQSSYEQYV.

This chain joins TRBV11-3 and TRBJ2-1; 9 bases agree with TRBD2. Germline CDR1 reads SGHNT; CDR2 reads YENEEA. V shed 7 bases, J shed 0 bases, and the junction held 4 bases outside the gene matches. The CDR3 loop spans 15 amino acids. The CDR3 loop is CASTFSGSSYNEQFF. The CDR3 nucleotides are TGTGCCAGCACGTTTAGCGGGAGCTCCTACAATGAGCAGTTCTTC.

In DNA form, the CDR3 reads TGCGCCAGCAGCCAGCTCCTTCTGGGGAGCGTCATTGGTAACATTCAGTACTTC. Protein: CASSQLLLGSVIGNIQYF. V is TRBV4-1 and J is TRBJ2-4; D might be TRBD2 (5 bases). V lost 3 bases and J lost 7, with 25 bases in between. The germline V gene encodes CDR1 MGHRA and CDR2 YSYEKL. The CDR3 sequence is 18 residues long.

Ten or more counts support this clonotype. The chain couples TRBV25-1 to TRBJ2-7, with 9 bases aligning to TRBD1. Germline trimming cut 8 bases from V and 3 bases from J; bases unmatched to any gene: 2. CDR1 and CDR2 (germline): MGHDK, SYGVNS. The CDR3 spans 12 residues. The CDR3 nucleotides read TGTGCCAGCGGGGACAGGGTCTACGAGCAGTACTTC. Translation: CASGDRVYEQYF.

This clonotype appeared a few times. The genes are TRBV12-3 or TRBV12-4 and TRBJ1-1; 8 bases map to TRBD1. There are 13 residues in the CDR3. Trimming removed 1 base from V and 6 bases from J; junction bases left unmatched: 1. CDR3 nucleotide sequence: TGTGCCAGCAGTTTAGGGACAGGGTCTGAAGCTTTCTTT. Translated: CASSLGTGSEAFF.

The V call is TRBV2, the J call TRBJ1-1, with D tentatively TRBD1 (6 bases). The CDR3 has 11 amino acids. V was cut by 7 bases and J by 11 bases, with 14 bases left in between. Germline V lookup: CDR1 SNHLY, CDR2 FYNNEI. The CDR3 protein is CASKEQGGAFF. CDR3 sequence (DNA): TGTGCCAGCAAAGAACAGGGTGGTGCTTTCTTT.

Here the CDR3 DNA reads TGTGCCATCAGTGGACGTAGGCCAGATACGCAGTATTTT. Translation: CAISGRRPDTQYF. V and J are TRBV10-3 and TRBJ2-3; D gene ambiguous. The CDR3 has 13 amino acids. V was shortened by 4 bases and J by 4 bases, with 9 bases between the two germline ends. Germline values: CDR1 ENHRY, CDR2 SYGVKD.

This clonotype was counted ten times or more. The V call is TRBV5-1, the J call TRBJ2-3; 11 bases are a match to TRBD2. Looked up from germline, CDR1 is SGHRS and CDR2 is YFSETQ. V was clipped by 3 bases and J by 1 base; unmatched bases: 4. The CDR3 length is 16 residues. The CDR3 loop reads CASSSLAGGGTDTQYF. The CDR3 coding sequence is TGCGCCAGCAGCTCCCTAGCGGGAGGTGGCACAGATACGCAGTATTTT.

This chain links TRBV12-3 or TRBV12-4 with TRBJ1-5; D is undetermined. Trimming shortened V by 2 bases and J by 6 bases, and 5 bases separated the two germline ends. The CDR3 is 12 residues long. CDR3 residues: CASSLPLQPQHF. Here the CDR3 DNA reads TGTGCCAGCAGTTTACCCCTTCAGCCCCAGCATTTT.

This clonotype was recorded a few times. The rearrangement joins TRBV21-1 to TRBJ2-7; TRBD1, the table's D call, was not compared with the DNA. TRBV21-1 is a known pseudogene. The CDR3 covers 16 residues. CDR3 nucleotides: TGTGCCGCATGCCGGGTTGTCCGCGACCCGGCATACGAGCAGTACGTC. Encoded protein: CAACRVVRDPAYEQYV.

This clonotype occurred many times. This CDR3 is missing its conserved last phenylalanine or tryptophan, likely due to a read error. No DNA is shown, since the ends of the CDR3 on it are uncertain; the CDR3 is the one TCRdb lists. The chain combines TRBV27 with TRBJ1-2; the D call of TRBD1 is as the table states it, not checked on the DNA. Germline V CDR1 and CDR2: MNHEY, SMNVEV (reference sequence). The CDR3 extends over 11 residues, inclusive of both ends. CDR3 residues: CASSFPKDRAV.

The J gene is TRBJ2-3, the V gene TRBV2; the D gene is possibly TRBD1 (5 bases). Trimming left V 8 bases short and J 3 bases short, with 12 bases between. This CDR3 spans 13 amino acids. CDR1 and CDR2 from the germline V gene are SNHLY and FYNNEI. Here the CDR3 reads CASRVQGTDTQYF. The CDR3 nucleotides read TGTGCCAGCCGAGTGCAGGGAACAGATACGCAGTATTTT.

This clonotype has more than one count but fewer than ten. CDR3 loop: CASSAGQGVNYGYTF. CDR3 nucleotides: TGCGCCAGCAGCGCCGGACAGGGGGTCAACTATGGCTACACCTTC. V usage is TRBV5-1 and J usage is TRBJ1-2; 10 bases align to TRBD1. With 4 bases clipped from V and 2 bases from J, the junction kept 5 bases outside the gene matches. CDR1 is SGHRS and CDR2 is YFSETQ in the germline V gene. This CDR3 has 15 residues.

This clonotype was recorded at least ten times. In DNA form, the CDR3 reads TGTGCCAGCAGTTCGGGACAGGGGTCCTACGAGCAGTACGTC. Translating it yields CASSSGQGSYEQYV. V gene TRBV28 combines with J gene TRBJ2-7; TRBD1 aligns across 10 bases. CDR1 is MDHEN, CDR2 SYDVKM, per germline. Losses at the gene ends were 4 bases for V and 1 base for J; bases not matched to a gene: 1. The CDR3 is made up of 14 amino acids.